This T cell receptor (beta chain) came from a study of blood T cell repertoires in COVID-19. For the study at large: Samples of COVID-19 (acute and convalescent) were obtained from the United States, Italy and Spain. PBMCs, B-cell-depleted T cells, or T cells were the source of the cDNA or gDNA that made up the material.

During active infection, Seattle patients enrolled and were then monitored through disease. Original methodology: From reference gene primer amplification, estimates of nucleated cell counts were derived. TCRdb's table, derived via immunoSEQ multiplex PCR, lists solely in-frame clones and lacks some. Clone size and the V and J calls come from that table; the DNA yielded D and trimming. This table has 400,000 to 450,000 clones, about 90% appearing once. Germline CDR1 and CDR2: SGDLS and YYNGEE. This CDR3 region has 12 residues. Trimming cost V 0 bases and J 5 bases, with 4 bases left between them. The sequence was obtained from a young man with COVID-19, enrolled during active disease. Sequenced input: peripheral blood. J is TRBJ2-3 and V is TRBV9; D gene ambiguous. This chain's CDR3 is CASSVALDTQYF. In nucleotides, the CDR3 is TGTGCCAGCAGCGTAGCTTTAGATACGCAGTATTTT. The variable domain in full, with the rest retrieved from reference TRBV9 and TRBJ2-3, is DSGVTQTPKHLITATGQRVTLRCSPRSGDLSVYWYQQSLDQGLQFLIQYYNGEERAKGNILERFSAQQFPDLHSELNLSSLELGDSALYFCASSVALDTQYFGPGTRLTVL.